One sample yielded the 18 T cell receptor beta chains listed below, sequenced in a study of blood T cell repertoires in COVID-19. Assay: immunoSEQ multiplex PCR; the TCRdb copy retains only in-frame clones and omits some. The repertoire holds approximately 200,000 clones, roughly 94% seen once, with approximately 0.69% in the top ten. The sequencing sample was made of peripheral blood. Every receptor here comes from a man younger than 40 with COVID-19, enrolled during active disease.

This clone was picked up a small number of times. This chain connects TRBV5-6 to TRBJ2-7, with TRBD1 matching 8 bases. CDR3 size: 15 residues. Germline values: CDR1 SGHDT, CDR2 YYEEEE. V shed 4 bases, J shed 2 bases, and the junction held 8 bases outside the gene matches. CDR3 bases: TGTGCCAGCAGCGGGCGTCTACAGGGGGCCTACGAGCAGTACTTC. It encodes CASSGRLQGAYEQYF.

CDR3 sequence reads: CATSRDLMGQGNEKLFF. DNA of the CDR3: TGTGCCACCAGCAGAGATCTGATGGGACAGGGGAATGAAAAACTGTTTTTT. The rearrangement links TRBV15 to TRBJ1-4; 10 positions match TRBD1. The germline CDR1 and CDR2 sequences are LNHNV and YYDKDF (reference sequence). This CDR3 contains 17 residues. V shed 0 bases, J shed 5 bases, and the junction held 6 bases outside the gene matches. Full variable domain (outside the CDR3, taken from reference TRBV15 and TRBJ1-4): DAMVIQNPRYQVTQFGKPVTLSCSQTLNHNVMYWYQQKSSQAPKLLFHYYDKDFNNEADTPDNFQSRRPNTSFCFLDIRSPGLGDTAMYLCATSRDLMGQGNEKLFFGSGTQLSVL.

The chain is built from TRBV5-1 and TRBJ2-1; the match to TRBD2 covers 8 bases. Trimming took 0 bases from V and 0 from J; bases not matched to a gene: 5. This CDR3 is built from 17 residues. Germline V lookup: CDR1 SGHRS, CDR2 YFSETQ. The CDR3 loop reads CASSLGVAGSSYNEQFF. The CDR3, as DNA: TGCGCCAGCAGCTTGGGGGTAGCGGGGAGCTCCTACAATGAGCAGTTCTTC.

The CDR3: CASSARTGALSTGELFF. CDR3 nucleotide sequence: TGTGCCAGCAGCGCCCGGACAGGGGCGTTGAGCACCGGGGAGCTGTTTTTT. The rearrangement links TRBV13 to TRBJ2-2; TRBD1 agrees at 9 bases. This CDR3 has 17 amino acids. Germline V gene sequence: CDR1 PRHDT, CDR2 FYEKMQ (reference sequence). The V segment lost 5 bases and the J segment 4 bases; nucleotides outside the gene matches: 11.

This chain uses TRBV30 with TRBJ2-6; D is ambiguous. CDR1 GTSNPN and CDR2 SVGIG come from the germline V gene (reference sequence). Between the trimmed V and J ends, which lost 0 bases and 0 bases, there was a span of 6 bases. There are 15 residues in the CDR3. CDR3 sequence reads: CAWSVDNSGANVLTF. Here the CDR3 DNA reads TGTGCCTGGAGTGTTGACAACTCTGGGGCCAACGTCCTGACTTTC.

The DNA for the CDR3 is TGTGCCAGCAGCTTTACTAGCGAAGGGGAGCAGTACTTC. Amino acid sequence: CASSFTSEGEQYF. This sequence joins TRBV14 and TRBJ2-7; 7 nucleotides line up with TRBD2. The CDR3 contains 13 residues. CDR1 SGHDN and CDR2 FVKESK come from the germline V gene. Germline trimming cut 5 bases from V and 7 bases from J; bases unmatched to any gene: 8.

The rearrangement links TRBV14 to TRBJ2-6, with TRBD1 as a possible D gene (6 bases). The CDR3 covers 16 residues. Germline V gene sequence: CDR1 SGHDN, CDR2 FVKESK. The ends were cut back, 5 bases at V and 4 bases at J, with 15 bases in the middle. The CDR3 coding sequence is TGTGCCAGCAGCGCGCCTCAGGGGTCAGGGGCCAACGTCCTGACTTTC. Protein: CASSAPQGSGANVLTF.

The genes are TRBV9 and TRBJ1-6, with D possibly matching TRBD1 (5 bases). The CDR3 length is 16 residues. CDR1 and CDR2 from the germline V gene are SGDLS and YYNGEE. Trimming took 0 bases from V and 1 from J, leaving 8 bases between them. The CDR3 protein is CASSVGRDSYNSPLHF. For the CDR3, the DNA is TGTGCCAGCAGCGTAGGCAGGGATTCCTATAATTCACCCCTCCACTTT.

This sequence joins TRBV3-1 (or the pseudogene TRBV3-2) and TRBJ2-7; a possible D gene is TRBD2 (6 bases). V dropped 4 bases and J dropped 3 bases, with 10 bases sitting between them. The germline CDR1 and CDR2 sequences are LGHDT and YNNKEL (reference sequence). This CDR3 contains 13 residues. Here the CDR3 reads CASSRDWGYEQYF. The CDR3 nucleotides read TGTGCCAGCAGCCGGGACTGGGGCTACGAGCAGTACTTC.

V and J are TRBV6-5 and TRBJ1-2; 7 bases align to TRBD1. Germline lookup yields CDR1 MNHEY and CDR2 SVGAGI. The ends lost 6 bases at V and 3 bases at J; junction bases unmatched: 7. The CDR3 spans 14 residues. The CDR3 DNA follows: TGTGCCAGCAGGCGTCGACAGGGTGACTATGGCTACACCTTC. This gives the protein CASRRRQGDYGYTF.

The chain combines TRBV4-1 with TRBJ1-5; D perhaps matches TRBD1 (5 bases). This CDR3 comprises 12 residues. Between the trimmed V and J ends, which lost 5 bases and 11 bases, there was a span of 13 bases. In germline, CDR1 is MGHRA, CDR2 YSYEKL. The CDR3 sequence: CASSDPRGSQHF. Here the CDR3 DNA reads TGCGCCAGCAGCGACCCCCGGGGGTCCCAGCATTTT.

This chain uses TRBV15 with TRBJ1-2; 8 bases line up with TRBD1. Germline CDR1 LNHNV, CDR2 YYDKDF (reference sequence). The CDR3 is 17 residues long. J gave up 1 base and V 3 bases, and 10 bases lay outside the gene matches. The CDR3 reads CATSRELIGQGNYGYTF. In DNA form, the CDR3 reads TGTGCCACCAGCAGGGAATTAATCGGACAGGGTAACTATGGCTACACCTTC. Variable domain in full (rest from reference TRBV15 and TRBJ1-2): DAMVIQNPRYQVTQFGKPVTLSCSQTLNHNVMYWYQQKSSQAPKLLFHYYDKDFNNEADTPDNFQSRRPNTSFCFLDIRSPGLGDTAMYLCATSRELIGQGNYGYTFGSGTRLTVV.

J is TRBJ2-1 and V is TRBV6-5, with 10 bases fitting TRBD1. Germline trimming cut 7 bases from V and 3 bases from J; bases unmatched to any gene: 3. CDR1 is MNHEY and CDR2 is SVGAGI in the germline V gene. The CDR3 consists of 14 residues. CDR3 amino acids: CASTGQGFYNEQFF. CDR3 in DNA: TGTGCCAGCACGGGACAGGGGTTCTACAATGAGCAGTTCTTC.

The chain employs TRBV9 and TRBJ1-2; 10 bases align to TRBD1. The J segment lost 6 bases and the V segment lost 6 bases, leaving 5 bases of the junction unmatched. The CDR3 contains 13 residues. The germline gives CDR1 SGDLS, CDR2 YYNGEE. In nucleotides, the CDR3 is TGTGCCAGCACTTCAGACAGGGGGCATGGCTACACCTTC. It yields the protein CASTSDRGHGYTF.

Only one count was recorded for this clone. The rearrangement joins TRBV9 to TRBJ1-4, with no clear D. Trimming shortened V by 0 bases and J by 5 bases, and 14 bases separated the two germline ends. The V gene's germline CDR1 is SGDLS and CDR2 YYNGEE. The CDR3 runs 16 residues. DNA of the CDR3: TGTGCCAGCAGCGTAGGAGGAGGGCAGTCGAATGAAAAACTGTTTTTT. This codes for CASSVGGGQSNEKLFF.

The CDR3 is CASSPRTGGDYGYTF. CDR3 DNA: TGTGCCAGCTCACCCCGGACAGGGGGGGACTATGGCTACACCTTC. The genes are TRBV18 and TRBJ1-2; 10 bases fit TRBD1. CDR1 and CDR2 (germline): KGHSH, LQKENI. This CDR3 has 15 amino acids. J lost 3 bases, V lost 3 bases, and 4 bases had no gene match.

The genes are TRBV15 and TRBJ1-6; a possible D gene is TRBD1 (6 bases). The CDR3 runs to 15 residues. V was trimmed by 0 bases and J by 7 bases, leaving 10 bases between them. Germline V CDR1 and CDR2: LNHNV, YYDKDF (reference sequence). The CDR3, as DNA: TGTGCCACCAGCAGAGATCGACAGGAGAATTCACCCCTCCACTTT. Translating it yields CATSRDRQENSPLHF.

This clone was seen only once. The chain employs TRBV3-1 (or the pseudogene TRBV3-2) and TRBJ2-5; 10 bases map to TRBD2. This CDR3 is 17 amino acids long. V was clipped by 5 bases and J by 3 bases; unmatched bases: 12. The germline CDR1 and CDR2 sequences are LGHDT and YNNKEL (reference sequence). CDR3 region: CASSKRGGTSAEETQYF. The CDR3 nucleotides read TGTGCCAGCAGCAAAAGAGGCGGGACTAGCGCAGAAGAGACCCAGTACTTC.